A selection of T cell receptor beta chains follows, all from one sample in a study of cytotoxic CD8 clonotypes in ibrutinib-treated CLL. Method: immunoSEQ multiplex PCR; TCRdb's copy keeps in-frame clones and lacks some. The sample contains about 140,000 clones, 77% of which appear only once. The specimen comprised PBMCs, sampled after 12 months of ibrutinib treatment. The receptor source for this set is a human donor with chronic lymphocytic leukemia. Both conserved end residues are part of each CDR3. The D gene is left open where the match is weak. The size field is filled for only some rows; it gives once, few, many or a size class.

cdr3_nt cdr3_aa v_call d_call j_call clone_size
TGTGCCAGCAGCTCTACTAGCGGGAGTCGGAATGAGCAGTTCTTC CASSSTSGSRNEQFF TRBV7-2 TRBD2 TRBJ2-1 many
TGTGCCATCAAGAGAGGGTTGGACATTCAGTACTTC CAIKRGLDIQYF TRBV14 . TRBJ2-4 .
TGTGCCAGCAGAACAGGGACACCCTACGAGCAGTACTTC CASRTGTPYEQYF TRBV28 . TRBJ2-7 .
TGTGCCAGCTCCCTCAGGGAGGAGCAGTACTTC CASSLREEQYF TRBV5-8 . TRBJ2-7 .
TGTGCCAGCAGCTTCCAGGGGGGCCGGGAGACCCAGTACTTC CASSFQGGRETQYF TRBV7-9 . TRBJ2-5 .
TGTGCCAGCAGCTTTATGCGGACAGGGGTGTCCTACGAGCAGTACTTC CASSFMRTGVSYEQYF TRBV7-6 TRBD1 TRBJ2-7 .
TGTGCCAGCTCAATCGGACAAAGGCACACTGAAGCTTTCTTT CASSIGQRHTEAFF TRBV18 . TRBJ1-1 .
TGTGCCAGCAGCTCGGCGGGGGGAGGACTAAACACAGATACGCAGTATTTT CASSSAGGGLNTDTQYF TRBV7-2 TRBD2 TRBJ2-3 .
TGTGCCAGCAGCCAACTCGATCTTGGAATCCTCTCTGGAAACACCATATATTTT CASSQLDLGILSGNTIYF TRBV16 . TRBJ1-3 .
TGTGCCAGCAGTGAGACAGGGACGCTGGAAGAGCAGTACTTC CASSETGTLEEQYF TRBV2 TRBD1 TRBJ2-7 .
TGTGCCAGTAGTGCCACAGGGGGCGAAGGCCCCGCCGCTAACTATGGCTACACCTTC CASSATGGEGPAANYGYTF TRBV19 TRBD1 TRBJ1-2 .
TGTGCCAGCAGTTACTCCGGGACAGCAGTCTACGAGCAGTACTTC CASSYSGTAVYEQYF TRBV6-5 TRBD1 TRBJ2-7 .
TGCGCCAGCAGCTCCCGGGACAGACAAAACATTCAGTACTTC CASSSRDRQNIQYF TRBV5-1 TRBD1 TRBJ2-4 .
TGTGCCAGTAAACAGGGGCCATGGGAGCAGTACTTC CASKQGPWEQYF TRBV28 TRBD1 TRBJ2-7 .
TGTGCCAGCAGTTACTATGGGACAGGGGAAAAACTGTTTTTT CASSYYGTGEKLFF TRBV6-6 TRBD1 TRBJ1-4 many
TGTGCCAGCAGCTTTCAGGGATCAGGCACTGAAGCTTTCTTT CASSFQGSGTEAFF TRBV14 . TRBJ1-1 .
TGTGCCAGCAGTTTATCTGGGGCTAATCAGCCCCAGCATTTT CASSLSGANQPQHF TRBV27 . TRBJ1-5 few
TGTGCCAGCAGCTACGGTTCCCGGACGGAGGGAACCTACACCTTC CASSYGSRTEGTYTF TRBV5-5 . TRBJ1-2 once
TGTGCCAGCAGCTACAGGGATAATTCACCCCTCCACTTT CASSYRDNSPLHF TRBV5-6 . TRBJ1-6 many
TGTGCCAGCAGCCCGGGAACGGACACTGAAGCTTTCTTT CASSPGTDTEAFF TRBV28 . TRBJ1-1 once
TGTGCCAGCAGTTTCCTGACCCCCCTCGAGCAGTACTTC CASSFLTPLEQYF TRBV28 . TRBJ2-7 .
TGTGCCAGCAGGGAAAGGGACAATACTAACTATGGCTACACCTTC CASRERDNTNYGYTF TRBV2 . TRBJ1-2 once
TGTGCCAGCAGCTTCGGGACTGAGGGAAACACCATATATTTT CASSFGTEGNTIYF TRBV5-6 . TRBJ1-3 .
TGCAGTGCTAGGACCGATGAGCAGTTCTTC CSARTDEQFF TRBV20-1 . TRBJ2-1 .
TGCAGCGTTGTGCAGGGGTATACTGAAGCTTTCTTT CSVVQGYTEAFF TRBV29-1 . TRBJ1-1 few
TGCAGCGTTAGTGCGGGAGTCCAAGAGACCCAGTACTTC CSVSAGVQETQYF TRBV29-1 TRBD2 TRBJ2-5 .
TGTGCCAGTTCCAAGGGAGGAGAGACCCAGTACTTC CASSKGGETQYF TRBV27 . TRBJ2-5 .
TGTGCCAGCAGCTTAGTGGGGAAGCGGGAGAGCAAATACGAGCAGTACTTC CASSLVGKRESKYEQYF TRBV7-2 TRBD2 TRBJ2-7 .
TGTGCCAGCAGCTCCCAGGGGTACAGGGAATCCGGGGAGCTGTTTTTT CASSSQGYRESGELFF TRBV11-3 . TRBJ2-2 .
TGTGCCAGCAGTGCGGGTCCCTCCGTACCCCTCCACTTT CASSAGPSVPLHF TRBV2 . TRBJ1-6 .
TGTGCCAGCTCGCAGACTCCCGGCTCAATCTCTGGAAACACCATATATTTT CASSQTPGSISGNTIYF TRBV18 . TRBJ1-3 .
TGTGCCTGGGGTCAACAGGGCGGCTATGGCTACACCTTC CAWGQQGGYGYTF TRBV30 . TRBJ1-2 .
TGTGCCATCAGGGGGACTAGCGGGGGATCCTACAATGAGCAGTTCTTC CAIRGTSGGSYNEQFF TRBV10-3 TRBD2 TRBJ2-1 .
TGTGCCAGCAGTTCCGCGGGAGTCAGACACGAGCAGTACTTC CASSSAGVRHEQYF TRBV27 TRBD2 TRBJ2-7 .
TGTGCCGGTGACGGATCAGGGCAAGAGCAGTATTTT CAGDGSGQEQYF TRBV5-4 . TRBJ2-3 .
TGTGCCAGCAGCTCTCAGGGACTAGCCACCTACGAGCAGTACTTC CASSSQGLATYEQYF TRBV7-2 TRBD2 TRBJ2-7 .
TGTGCCAGCAGGGGGGTGGTTCTGGGTACTGAAGCTTTCTTT CASRGVVLGTEAFF TRBV6-6 . TRBJ1-1 .
TGTGCCAGCTCACCTGTCCTAGCGGGTTCCTACGAGCAGTACTTC CASSPVLAGSYEQYF TRBV18 TRBD2 TRBJ2-7 .
TGTGCCATCAGCGGAGCGCAGGGCACCGGGGAGCTGTTTTTT CAISGAQGTGELFF TRBV10-3 . TRBJ2-2 .
TGTGCCAGTACCTCCCCCGGCAGCTACGAGCAGTACTTC CASTSPGSYEQYF TRBV19 . TRBJ2-7 .
TGTGCCAGCAGCTTAAGTGGGGTTAATGAGCAGTTCTTC CASSLSGVNEQFF TRBV7-9 . TRBJ2-1 .
TGTGCCAGCAGTTACTCGGGGCCCTACGAGCAGTACTTC CASSYSGPYEQYF TRBV6-5 . TRBJ2-7 .